These 15 T cell receptor beta chains originate from one sample sequenced in a study of blood T cell repertoires in COVID-19. Generated by immunoSEQ multiplex PCR, the TCRdb table keeps only in-frame clones and is missing some. The sample lists 280,000 or so clones, 80% to 90% occurring once. The sequenced material came from peripheral blood. The receptors stem from a woman in her forties or fifties who had recovered from COVID-19.

The V gene is TRBV11-2, the J gene TRBJ1-2, with 10 nucleotides matching TRBD1. The CDR3 has 17 residues. The V gene end was trimmed by 4 bases and the J gene end by 4 bases; junction bases not matched to a gene: 12. The V gene's germline CDR1 is SGHAT and CDR2 FQNNGV. The CDR3 DNA reads as TGTGCCAGCAGCTCCCCCTGGGGGACAGGGGCCTTCTATGGCTACACCTTC. It is translated as CASSSPWGTGAFYGYTF.

This clone turned up a few times. J is TRBJ1-5 and V is TRBV24-1; D may be TRBD1 (6 bases). The CDR3 runs 19 residues. Per the germline V gene, CDR1 is KGHDR and CDR2 is SFDVKD. The V and J ends lost 7 bases and 0 bases respectively, with 24 bases between them. CDR3 sequence: CATSLGSRGQEYSNQPQHF. In DNA, the CDR3 is TGTGCCACCAGCCTGGGGTCCAGGGGTCAGGAATATAGCAATCAGCCCCAGCATTTT.

The V call is TRBV18, the J call TRBJ2-1; TRBD2 is a possible D gene (5 bases). Germline V gives CDR1 KGHSH, CDR2 LQKENI. Trimming shortened V by 5 bases and J by 7 bases, and 12 bases separated the two germline ends. The CDR3 length is 13 residues. DNA of the CDR3: TGTGCCAGCTCATCCTCGGCGGGTAATGAGCAGTTCTTC. Translating it yields CASSSSAGNEQFF.

The chain uses TRBV28 and TRBJ2-5, with a weak D call TRBD1 (5 bases). The CDR3 extends over 15 amino acids. Germline values: CDR1 MDHEN, CDR2 SYDVKM. V was pared by 6 bases and J by 1 base, with 15 bases between. CDR3 sequence (DNA): TGTGCCAGCAGGGCCACAGATCAGGGCCAAGAGACCCAGTACTTC. It codes for CASRATDQGQETQYF.

This clone has a handful of counts. The chain employs TRBV28 and TRBJ1-2, with 7 bases aligning to TRBD1. There are 14 residues in the CDR3. Trimming at V came to 7 bases and at J to 3 bases, leaving 8 bases not matched to a gene. Germline loops: CDR1 MDHEN, CDR2 SYDVKM. The CDR3 reads CASTLDRNHYGYTF. In nucleotides, the CDR3 is TGTGCCAGCACCTTGGACAGGAACCACTATGGCTACACCTTC.

The chain couples TRBV7-2 to TRBJ2-7; maybe TRBD2 (5 bases). Germline V lookup: CDR1 SGHTA, CDR2 FQGNSA. Trimming took off 1 base at V and 4 bases at J, with 14 bases between the two ends. The CDR3 consists of 15 residues. CDR3 sequence: CASSLEGLAPYEQYF. The CDR3 coding sequence is TGTGCCAGCAGCTTAGAGGGCCTAGCCCCGTACGAGCAGTACTTC.

This chain joins TRBV6-6 and TRBJ1-3; D uncertain. Per the germline V gene, CDR1 is MNHNY and CDR2 is SVGAGI (reference sequence). V gave up 6 bases and J gave up 4 bases, with 4 bases separating them. This CDR3 contains 11 residues. CDR3 sequence (DNA): TGTGCCAGCAGCTTCGGAAACACCATATATTTT. Amino acid sequence: CASSFGNTIYF.

The chain uses TRBV28 and TRBJ1-2, with 9 nucleotides matching TRBD1. V was pared by 5 bases and J by 2 bases, with 9 bases of the junction left unmatched. The CDR3 totals 16 residues. The germline CDR1 and CDR2 sequences are MDHEN and SYDVKM. The CDR3: CASSLYGQGWNYGYTF. The DNA of the CDR3 is TGTGCCAGCAGTCTTTACGGACAGGGGTGGAACTATGGCTACACCTTC.

This chain links TRBV6-5 with TRBJ2-3; D remains unclear. Germline V gene sequence: CDR1 MNHEY, CDR2 SVGAGI. V dropped 6 bases and J dropped 1 base, with 14 bases sitting between them. This CDR3 region has 15 residues. CDR3 residues: CASSQRSVGTDTQYF. The CDR3 nucleotides are TGTGCCAGCAGCCAAAGGAGCGTGGGCACAGATACGCAGTATTTT.

The DNA for the CDR3 is TGTGCCAGCAGTTTGATGGCGGTATCCTACAATGAGCAGTTCTTC. It yields the protein CASSLMAVSYNEQFF. The genes are TRBV27 and TRBJ2-1; D ambiguous. V lost 3 bases to trimming and J lost 1 base, with 10 bases between them. The length of the CDR3 is 15 residues. CDR1 and CDR2 from the germline V gene are MNHEY and SMNVEV (reference sequence).

This chain joins TRBV5-1 and TRBJ2-1; 12 positions match TRBD2. J gave up 7 bases and V 3 bases, and 8 bases lay outside the gene matches. CDR1 is SGHRS, CDR2 YFSETQ, per germline. The length of the CDR3 is 16 residues. This CDR3 reads CASSSSGGAVQNEQFF. CDR3 nucleotides: TGCGCCAGCAGCTCTAGCGGGGGGGCGGTCCAGAATGAGCAGTTCTTC.

This clone was detected once. J is TRBJ2-2 and V is TRBV28; D uncertain. Germline V gives CDR1 MDHEN, CDR2 SYDVKM. The CDR3 runs 12 residues. V lost 3 bases, J lost 5 bases, and 4 bases lay in between. The CDR3, as DNA: TGTGCCAGCAGTTTTCATACCGGGGAGCTGTTTTTT. Its translation: CASSFHTGELFF.

The chain combines TRBV7-2 with TRBJ1-2, with a tentative D call TRBD1 (5 bases). This CDR3 comprises 14 residues. Per the germline V gene, CDR1 is SGHTA and CDR2 is FQGNSA. The V end was cut by 5 bases, the J end by 4 bases, with 14 bases between. CDR3 in DNA: TGTGCCAGCAGCCGGGGGGGAACCCGCTATGGCTACACCTTC. It specifies CASSRGGTRYGYTF.

The chain links TRBV9 to TRBJ2-2; no clear D gene. Germline V lookup: CDR1 SGDLS, CDR2 YYNGEE. The CDR3 extends over 14 amino acids. Between the trimmed V and J ends, which lost 0 bases and 8 bases, there was a span of 11 bases. The CDR3 sequence: CASSVASQAGELFF. In nucleotides, the CDR3 is TGTGCCAGCAGCGTAGCCAGCCAAGCGGGGGAGCTGTTTTTT.

The chain links TRBV11-2 to TRBJ1-1; unclear D gene. Per germline, CDR1 SGHAT and CDR2 FQNNGV. With 5 bases removed from V and 5 bases from J, the gap between germline ends came to 18 bases. The CDR3 totals 15 residues. CDR3: CASSRHTNPGTEAFF. For the CDR3, the DNA is TGTGCCAGCAGCCGACACACAAACCCCGGAACTGAAGCTTTCTTT.